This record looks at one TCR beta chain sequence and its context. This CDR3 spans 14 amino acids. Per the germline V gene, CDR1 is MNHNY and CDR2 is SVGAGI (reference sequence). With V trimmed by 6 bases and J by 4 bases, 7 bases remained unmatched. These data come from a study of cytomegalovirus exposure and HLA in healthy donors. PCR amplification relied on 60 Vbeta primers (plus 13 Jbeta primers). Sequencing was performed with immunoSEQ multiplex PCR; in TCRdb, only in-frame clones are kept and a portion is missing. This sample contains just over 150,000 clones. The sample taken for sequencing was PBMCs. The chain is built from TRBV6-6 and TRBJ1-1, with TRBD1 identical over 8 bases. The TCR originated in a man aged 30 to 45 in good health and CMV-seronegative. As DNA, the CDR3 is TGTGCCAGCAGCCAAGGACAGGGCAGCACTGAAGCTTTCTTT. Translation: CASSQGQGSTEAFF.